These 32 T cell receptor beta chains were sequenced from one sample in a study of T cell responses to AZD1222 COVID-19 vaccine. This table comes from immunoSEQ multiplex PCR, and its TCRdb copy is limited to in-frame clones, with some not included. The sample comprises approximately 70,000 clones, about nine tenths of which are singletons, and more than 2% rests with the top ten. The specimen was peripheral blood, collected on day 0 of AZD1222 vaccination. These receptors were collected from an adult in good health.

This chain's CDR3 is CASSQVAENQETQYF. The CDR3, as DNA: TGTGCCAGCAGCCAAGTAGCGGAAAACCAAGAGACCCAGTACTTC. The rearrangement joins TRBV4-2 to TRBJ2-5; tentative D call: TRBD2 (6 bases). Trimming shortened V by 1 base and J by 0 bases, and 9 bases separated the two germline ends. The CDR3 sequence is 15 residues long. In germline, CDR1 is LGHNA, CDR2 YNFKEQ.

Written as DNA, the CDR3 is TGTGCCACCAGCAGGGGGGGAAGGAATTCACCCCTCCACTTT. Translated: CATSRGGRNSPLHF. V is TRBV15 and J is TRBJ1-6, with D possibly being TRBD1 (5 bases). Germline V lookup: CDR1 LNHNV, CDR2 YYDKDF (reference sequence). The V gene lost 3 bases and the J gene lost 7 bases, with 10 bases spanning the gap. The CDR3 loop spans 14 amino acids. The full variable domain, its missing parts supplied by reference TRBV15 and TRBJ1-6, is DAMVIQNPRYQVTQFGKPVTLSCSQTLNHNVMYWYQQKSSQAPKLLFHYYDKDFNNEADTPDNFQSRRPNTSFCFLDIRSPGLGDTAMYLCATSRGGRNSPLHFGNGTRLTVT.

The chain couples TRBV28 to TRBJ1-1; D not certain. This CDR3 comprises 12 residues. Germline values: CDR1 MDHEN, CDR2 SYDVKM. Between the trimmed V and J ends, which lost 8 bases and 3 bases, there was a span of 10 bases. The CDR3 DNA is TGTGCCAGCCAGAGCGGCGACACTGAAGCTTTCTTT. Its translation is CASQSGDTEAFF.

The chain employs TRBV9 and TRBJ2-2; D might be TRBD1 or TRBD2, each matching 5 bases. V shed 0 bases and J shed 7 bases, with 16 bases lying between them. Germline CDR1 is SGDLS and CDR2 is YYNGEE. CDR3 length: 16 residues. The CDR3 DNA is TGTGCCAGCAGCGTAGACCGGGACCGCCGCCACGGGGAGCTGTTTTTT. The encoded protein is CASSVDRDRRHGELFF.

The V gene is TRBV4-1, the J gene TRBJ1-1; no definite D call. CDR3 size: 15 residues. Germline values: CDR1 MGHRA, CDR2 YSYEKL. V lost 0 bases to trimming and J lost 0 bases, with 8 bases between them. The CDR3 spells CASSQDGGMNTEAFF. The CDR3 DNA follows: TGCGCCAGCAGCCAAGATGGAGGGATGAACACTGAAGCTTTCTTT.

CDR3 nucleotides: TGTGCCAGCAGTCCCACAGAGAGCCGGGAGACCCAGTACTTC. Amino acids: CASSPTESRETQYF. The chain links TRBV6-4 to TRBJ2-5; the D is unclear. CDR3 length: 14 residues. Trimming shortened V by 5 bases and J by 5 bases, and 15 bases separated the two germline ends. Germline V gene lookup returns CDR1 MRHNA and CDR2 SNTAGT.

The V and J genes are TRBV30 and TRBJ1-3, with D unresolved. Germline V gene sequence: CDR1 GTSNPN, CDR2 SVGIG (reference sequence). Trimming removed 4 bases from V and 0 bases from J, with 7 bases in between. CDR3 size: 13 residues. The CDR3 coding sequence is TGTGCCTGGAACCAGAACTCTGGAAACACCATATATTTT. Amino acids: CAWNQNSGNTIYF.

The J gene is TRBJ2-1, the V gene TRBV6-5; tentative D call: TRBD1 (6 bases). The CDR3 spans 13 residues. The V and J ends lost 8 bases and 4 bases respectively, with 12 bases between them. Germline V lookup: CDR1 MNHEY, CDR2 SVGAGI. The CDR3 nucleotides are TGTGCCAGCTCCAGGGGTGGTTACAATGAGCAGTTCTTC. It is translated as CASSRGGYNEQFF.

This chain connects TRBV30 to TRBJ2-3; D possibly matches TRBD1 or TRBD2 (6 bases each). With 1 base removed from V and 3 bases from J, the gap between germline ends came to 14 bases. Germline loops: CDR1 GTSNPN, CDR2 SVGIG (reference sequence). The CDR3 is made up of 15 amino acids. CDR3 amino acids: CAWSDFGGRTDTQYF. CDR3 coding DNA: TGTGCCTGGAGTGATTTTGGGGGGCGTACAGATACGCAGTATTTT.

The chain is built from TRBV6-2 or TRBV6-3 and TRBJ2-3; no definite D call. Germline V gives CDR1 MNHEY, CDR2 SVGEGT. This CDR3 contains 13 residues. V gave up 5 bases and J gave up 8 bases, with 14 bases separating them. CDR3 region: CASSRPQQGTQYF. The CDR3 nucleotides read TGTGCCAGCAGTCGACCCCAGCAAGGTACGCAGTATTTT.

The chain links TRBV9 to TRBJ2-7; perhaps TRBD2 as D (6 bases). Germline CDR1 is SGDLS and CDR2 is YYNGEE. The CDR3 contains 17 residues. The germline V and J ends were trimmed by 2 bases and 0 bases, with 18 bases remaining between them. In nucleotides, the CDR3 is TGTGCCAGCAGCGTGGGGACCGCATCGACTAGCTCCTACGAGCAGTACTTC. It encodes CASSVGTASTSSYEQYF.

Points on this clone: Other nucleotide sequences from this sample produce the same CDR3. This chain joins TRBV19 and TRBJ1-6, with D unresolved. V gave up 6 bases and J gave up 0 bases, with 9 bases separating them. Germline CDR1 is LNHDA and CDR2 is SQIVND (reference sequence). The CDR3 is made up of 15 amino acids. This CDR3 is CASSVSSSYNSPLHF. The CDR3 DNA reads as TGTGCCAGTAGCGTCAGTTCCTCCTATAATTCACCCCTCCACTTT.

This clone came up once. The chain uses TRBV28 and TRBJ2-1, with 7 positions matching TRBD2. The CDR3 is 15 residues long. Germline V CDR1 and CDR2: MDHEN, SYDVKM. The J segment lost 4 bases and the V segment lost 3 bases, leaving 6 bases of the junction unmatched. The CDR3 region is CASSLIRGVYNEQFF. CDR3 coding DNA: TGTGCCAGCAGTTTGATTCGGGGGGTATACAATGAGCAGTTCTTC.

This rearrangement joins TRBV7-3 to TRBJ2-2; D gene uncertain. V was pared by 0 bases and J by 3 bases, with 11 bases between. The germline gives CDR1 SGHTA, CDR2 FQGTGA. The CDR3 is 16 amino acids. CDR3 residues: CASSLTHNRDTGELFF. In DNA, the CDR3 is TGTGCCAGCAGCTTAACCCATAATCGGGACACCGGGGAGCTGTTTTTT.

The chain joins TRBV4-3 to TRBJ2-1, with a tentative D call TRBD2 (6 bases). V was pared by 5 bases and J by 5 bases, with 22 bases between. This CDR3 contains 17 residues. Germline assignment: CDR1 LGHNA and CDR2 YSLEER. The CDR3: CASSGRAGRFNHNEQFF. CDR3 sequence (DNA): TGCGCCAGCAGCGGCCGGGCGGGGAGGTTTAACCACAATGAGCAGTTCTTC.

The chain has TRBV30 and TRBJ1-5, with D perhaps TRBD1 (6 bases). Germline values: CDR1 GTSNPN, CDR2 SVGIG (reference sequence). The CDR3 runs 14 residues. V lost 5 bases and J lost 4, with 15 bases in between. DNA for the CDR3: TGTGCCTGGGATTTAGGGGGATCAAATCAGCCCCAGCATTTT. Its translation is CAWDLGGSNQPQHF.

This chain links TRBV30 with TRBJ1-4; no clear D gene. The CDR3 length is 16 residues. Germline V lookup: CDR1 GTSNPN, CDR2 SVGIG (reference sequence). Trimming removed 2 bases at V and 2 bases at J, with 15 bases between. The chain's CDR3 is CAWSQWEPGTNEKLFF. CDR3 DNA: TGTGCCTGGAGTCAATGGGAGCCTGGGACTAATGAAAAACTGTTTTTT.

The J gene is TRBJ2-2, the V gene TRBV27, with TRBD2 matching over 8 bases. The J segment lost 2 bases and the V segment lost 7 bases, leaving 9 bases of the junction unmatched. Looked up from germline, CDR1 is MNHEY and CDR2 is SMNVEV (reference sequence). The CDR3 has 16 amino acids. CDR3 DNA sequence: TGTGCCAGCACCTTTTTACTAGCGGCCAACACCGGGGAGCTGTTTTTT. Its translation: CASTFLLAANTGELFF.

This rearrangement joins TRBV7-3 to TRBJ2-1; D is possibly TRBD1 or TRBD2 (5 bases each). The V gene's germline CDR1 is SGHTA and CDR2 FQGTGA. The CDR3 has 13 residues. V lost 3 bases, J lost 2 bases, and 5 bases lay in between. CDR3 DNA sequence: TGTGCCAGCAGCTTGGGACCCTACAATGAGCAGTTCTTC. Translation: CASSLGPYNEQFF.

This chain links TRBV7-6 with TRBJ1-4, with D perhaps TRBD1 (6 bases). The germline gives CDR1 SGHVS, CDR2 FNYEAQ. CDR3 length: 16 amino acids. Between the trimmed V and J ends, which lost 2 bases and 4 bases, there was a span of 14 bases. The CDR3 reads CASSLSYRADNEKLFF. The CDR3 DNA sequence: TGTGCCAGCAGCTTATCCTACAGGGCGGATAATGAAAAACTGTTTTTT.

The V gene is TRBV11-2, the J gene TRBJ2-7; D perhaps matches TRBD2 (6 bases). This CDR3 is 12 amino acids long. The V gene's germline CDR1 is SGHAT and CDR2 FQNNGV. V was cut by 7 bases and J by 5 bases, with 12 bases left in between. The CDR3 is CASTYGGDEQYF. The DNA of the CDR3 is TGTGCCAGCACCTACGGAGGGGACGAGCAGTACTTC.

This clone showed up just once. This sequence joins TRBV10-3 and TRBJ2-2, with a weak D call TRBD2 (7 bases). V lost 2 bases and J 5 bases, leaving 21 bases between the germline ends. The CDR3 is 18 amino acids. Germline assignment: CDR1 ENHRY and CDR2 SYGVKD. CDR3 protein: CAISEPWGAGAGTGELFF. The CDR3 DNA sequence: TGTGCCATCAGTGAGCCTTGGGGGGCGGGAGCGGGAACCGGGGAGCTGTTTTTT.

The chain uses TRBV7-2 and TRBJ2-7; D is unclear. Trimming shortened V by 1 base and J by 1 base, and 11 bases separated the two germline ends. CDR1 and CDR2 from the germline V gene are SGHTA and FQGNSA. The CDR3 totals 15 residues. The DNA of the CDR3 is TGTGCCAGCAGCTTAGACCCGTCCGTTTCCTACGAGCAGTACTTC. It codes for CASSLDPSVSYEQYF.

V is TRBV6-2 or TRBV6-3 and J is TRBJ1-5, with D unresolved. CDR3 length: 17 residues. Looked up from germline, CDR1 is MNHEY and CDR2 is SVGEGT. V was clipped by 6 bases and J by 1 base, with 19 bases between them. CDR3 residues: CASSPRVLQLSNQPQHF. The DNA of the CDR3 is TGTGCCAGCAGCCCCCGCGTCCTACAGCTAAGCAATCAGCCCCAGCATTTT.

The chain combines TRBV9 with TRBJ1-1, with D perhaps TRBD1 (6 bases). V dropped 2 bases and J dropped 5 bases, with 13 bases sitting between them. The germline CDR1 and CDR2 sequences are SGDLS and YYNGEE. The CDR3 spans 14 residues. The CDR3 reads CASSVLGGGTEAFF. DNA for the CDR3: TGTGCCAGCAGCGTCCTAGGGGGTGGTACTGAAGCTTTCTTT.

The rearrangement uses TRBV7-9 and TRBJ1-5; D might be TRBD1 (5 bases). V lost 5 bases to trimming and J lost 4 bases, with 15 bases between them. Per germline, CDR1 SEHNR and CDR2 FQNEAQ (reference sequence). CDR3 size: 15 residues. The CDR3 is CASSPAGTPNQPQHF. Written as DNA, the CDR3 is TGTGCCAGCAGCCCAGCCGGGACTCCAAATCAGCCCCAGCATTTT.

The chain uses TRBV25-1 and TRBJ2-2; no clear D gene. The CDR3 covers 16 residues. V was pared by 5 bases and J by 4 bases, with 17 bases between. Germline values: CDR1 MGHDK, CDR2 SYGVNS. The CDR3 reads CASSKPAGLFTGELFF. CDR3 nucleotide sequence: TGTGCCAGCAGTAAACCGGCCGGGCTTTTCACCGGGGAGCTGTTTTTT.

The chain carries TRBV10-3 and TRBJ1-2; 8 bases align to TRBD1. Germline values: CDR1 ENHRY, CDR2 SYGVKD. V shed 4 bases, J shed 2 bases, and the junction held 9 bases outside the gene matches. The CDR3 sequence is 16 residues long. CDR3 bases: TGTGCCATCAGTGGGCTAGGGGACAGGAAGAACTATGGCTACACCTTC. It yields the protein CAISGLGDRKNYGYTF.

This clone showed up just a few times. The chain employs TRBV7-8 and TRBJ1-1, with D perhaps matching TRBD1 (6 bases). Germline CDR1 reads SGHVS; CDR2 reads FQNEAQ. V gave up 0 bases and J gave up 0 bases, with 14 bases separating them. The CDR3 has 17 residues. The CDR3 is CASSLAWGAQMNTEAFF. CDR3 sequence (DNA): TGTGCCAGCAGCTTAGCGTGGGGGGCCCAGATGAACACTGAAGCTTTCTTT.

This sequence joins TRBV27 and TRBJ2-5, with TRBD2 matching over 7 bases. V lost 4 bases and J lost 2; bases outside the gene matches: 7. CDR3 length: 15 amino acids. Germline CDR1 reads MNHEY; CDR2 reads SMNVEV (reference sequence). Here the CDR3 DNA reads TGTGCCAGCAGTTATGGCGGGAGTCTTCAAGAGACCCAGTACTTC. This sequence encodes CASSYGGSLQETQYF.

The V gene is TRBV20-1, the J gene TRBJ2-7; D assignment may be TRBD1 or TRBD2 (6 bases each). Between the trimmed V and J ends, which lost 3 bases and 11 bases, there was a span of 14 bases. Germline CDR1 reads DFQATT; CDR2 reads SNEGSKA (reference sequence). The CDR3 is made up of 11 amino acids. The CDR3 spells CSASGGGRKYF. CDR3 nucleotides: TGCAGTGCTAGTGGTGGGGGGCGCAAGTACTTC.

This clone was seen once. This chain links TRBV7-7 with TRBJ2-2; the D gene is possibly TRBD2 (6 bases). CDR1 and CDR2 (germline): SSHAT, FNYEAQ (reference sequence). V dropped 5 bases and J dropped 5 bases, with 12 bases sitting between them. This CDR3 comprises 14 residues. The CDR3 sequence is CASSPAGGTGELFF. In DNA form, the CDR3 reads TGTGCCAGCAGCCCCGCCGGGGGTACCGGGGAGCTGTTTTTT.